This T cell receptor (beta chain) was sequenced in a study of cytomegalovirus exposure and HLA in healthy donors. 60 Vbeta and 13 Jbeta primers were used in PCR. Measured with immunoSEQ multiplex PCR; TCRdb has only the in-frame clones, and not every one. The top ten clones hold 0.26% of a sample with 150,000 to 200,000 clones, approximately 84% of them seen once. Study findings and constraints: It was assumed in the presence/absence analyses that sequencing depth was roughly uniform across donors. Indistinguishable V segments such as TRBV6-2 and TRBV6-3 were excluded.

As regards this clone: No antigen is known for it.

Per the germline V gene, CDR1 is LNHDA and CDR2 is SQIVND (reference sequence). The V gene lost 3 bases and the J gene lost 4 bases, with 9 bases spanning the gap. This CDR3 spans 13 amino acids. This TCR was sampled from a boy younger than 18 in good health and CMV-seronegative. The specimen was PBMCs. V gene TRBV19 combines with J gene TRBJ1-1; no clear D gene. The CDR3, as DNA: TGTGCCAGTAGTATTTTCGAGGGCACTGAAGCTTTCTTT. Its translation: CASSIFEGTEAFF. Full variable domain (remainder filled in from reference TRBV19 and TRBJ1-1): DGGITQSPKYLFRKEGQNVTLSCEQNLNHDAMYWYRQDPGQGLRLIYYSQIVNDFQKGDIAEGYSVSREKKESFPLTVTSAQKNPTAFYLCASSIFEGTEAFFGQGTRLTVV.